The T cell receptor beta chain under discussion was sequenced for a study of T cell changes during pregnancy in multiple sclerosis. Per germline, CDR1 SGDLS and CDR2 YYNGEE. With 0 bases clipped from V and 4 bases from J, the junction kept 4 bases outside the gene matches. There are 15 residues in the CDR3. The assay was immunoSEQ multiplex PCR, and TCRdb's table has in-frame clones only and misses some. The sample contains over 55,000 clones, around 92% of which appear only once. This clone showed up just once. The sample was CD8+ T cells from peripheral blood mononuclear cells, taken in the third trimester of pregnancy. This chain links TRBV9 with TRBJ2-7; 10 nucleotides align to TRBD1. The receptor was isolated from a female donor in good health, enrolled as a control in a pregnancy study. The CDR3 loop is CASSVGGTGVYEQYF. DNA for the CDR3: TGTGCCAGCAGCGTAGGCGGGACAGGGGTATACGAGCAGTACTTC.